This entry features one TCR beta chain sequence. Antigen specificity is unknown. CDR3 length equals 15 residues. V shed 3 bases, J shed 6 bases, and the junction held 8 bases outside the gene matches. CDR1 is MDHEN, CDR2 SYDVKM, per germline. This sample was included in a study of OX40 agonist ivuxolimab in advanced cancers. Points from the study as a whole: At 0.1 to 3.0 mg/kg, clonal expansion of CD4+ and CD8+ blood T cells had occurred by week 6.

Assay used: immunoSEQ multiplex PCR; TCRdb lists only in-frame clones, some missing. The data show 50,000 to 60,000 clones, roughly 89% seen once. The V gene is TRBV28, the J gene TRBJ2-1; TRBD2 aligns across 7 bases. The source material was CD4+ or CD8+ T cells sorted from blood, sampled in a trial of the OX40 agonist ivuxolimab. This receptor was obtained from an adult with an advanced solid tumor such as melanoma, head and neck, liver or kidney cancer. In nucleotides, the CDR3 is TGTGCCAGCAGTTTGTATCTAGCGGAGGGCAATGAGCAGTTCTTC. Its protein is CASSLYLAEGNEQFF.